This paragraph covers one T cell receptor (beta chain) sequence. The data were taken from a study of control samples from healthy donors and cancer patients. V trimming: 4 bases; J trimming: 1 base; junction bases outside the gene matches: 2. Germline CDR1 SGHAT, CDR2 FQNNGV. The CDR3 is 14 residues long. The repertoire was sequenced with immunoSEQ multiplex PCR; TCRdb's copy has only in-frame clones and lacks some. The sample comprises about 150,000 clones, approximately 92% of which are singletons, and around 2% rests with the top ten. The rearrangement joins TRBV11-2 to TRBJ2-7; TRBD1 matches 9 bases. The source material was blood. This TCR was sampled from a woman aged 40 to 55 in good health. CDR3 bases: TGTGCCAGCAGCTGGGGGACAGGGTCCTACGAGCAGTACTTC. This codes for CASSWGTGSYEQYF.